This T cell receptor (beta chain) was obtained from a study of blood T cells in healthy people across ages (dated by TCRdb to between 2015 and 2016). About the full investigation: In model experiments, template switching captured roughly one uniquely barcoded TCR beta cDNA molecule for every two T cells. Age-related changes in TCR beta repertoire diversity were measured in the study by deep sequencing normalized with unique cDNA molecular identifiers. Four age groups were formed from the donors: young (average roughly 15 years), middle-aged (just under 40), aged (roughly 58) and long-lived (approximately 80). To avoid experimental bias, donors of different ages were randomly spread across the sequencing lanes. Two additional independent replicas of 1 million unique cDNA reads from the same blood draw were analyzed for two donors (one aged 18 to 30 and one aged 80 or older).

Compared with germline, V lacks 3 bases and J lacks 4 bases; bases without a gene match: 6. Reading from cysteine to phenylalanine, the CDR3 counts 15 amino acids. Only CDR3 DNA remains: 45 bases, in frame from the first base. CDR1 MNHNY and CDR2 SVGAGI were looked up in the germline V gene (reference sequence). Donors were a few dozen systemically healthy Caucasian individuals from Russia aged roughly 6 to 90 years. Approximately 11 milliliters of peripheral blood were drawn from each donor into EDTA-treated Vacutainer tubes. Ficoll-Paque density-gradient centrifugation was used to isolate PBMCs, with at least 7 million per sample. Trizol reagent was used to extract total RNA from the PBMCs, yielding at least 6 micrograms per sample. For every donor, flow cytometry on a PBMC aliquot measured the percentage of naive CD45RAhigh/CD27high T cells. Paper-wide results and their limitations: As age increased, observed TCR beta diversity per million T cells dropped in a roughly linear way, and a significant reduction was already evident by age around 41. Bulk unsorted PBMC profiling prevented conclusive comparison of naive and antigen-experienced compartments. Donor CMV infection status was unknown, potentially confounding age-related changes in expanded clonotypes. The percentage of naive T cells measured by flow cytometry correlated strongly with observed TCR beta diversity. Estimates of total diversity based on one million sequenced T cells were considered lower bounds and underestimates. Compared with the aged group, the long-lived group had more naive CD4+ T cells, fewer expanded clones and increased TCR diversity, suggesting age selection.

Libraries were made using 5' RACE. Instrument on record: Illumina HiSeq 2500. A second PCR of roughly 7 to 11 cycles was performed with a sample-barcoded 5' primer and a J-beta primer mix. A template-switch 5' adaptor carrying 12 random nucleotides introduced a unique molecular identifier onto each TCR beta cDNA molecule. Each sample yielded at least 3 million CDR3-containing paired-end reads. First-strand cDNA synthesis was performed from all RNA using the Mint cDNA synthesis kit, with priming by a TRBC-specific oligonucleotide. All cDNA was treated with uracil-DNA glycosylase and then went through a first 18-cycle PCR with the universal primers M1SS and BC2_uni_R. From the authors' description of their analysis: For normalization, 1 million high-quality reads were randomly selected from each sample, with every read carrying a distinct molecular identifier. Reads with shared molecular identifiers were discarded instead of being binned into consensus sequences. MiTCR, set to a Q25 quality threshold and the strictest error-elimination algorithm, was used for CDR3 identification, clonotype clustering and error correction. A nonparametric unseen species model with Euler transformation was used to estimate lower-bound total TCR beta diversity. The public reads were reanalyzed by TCRdb: fastp trimming at Q25, MiXCR alignment, in-frame beta chains only. Here each entry gathers all rows of one CDR3 protein and keeps the most common genes and DNA. TCRdb, rather than the study authors, made the V and J calls. The sample table shows fewer than 800,000 distinct CDR3 sequences, and around 48% are seen once. Of the sample, 30% to 40% falls within the top ten clones.

This clonotype turned up a few times. Its binding antigen is unknown. No much larger clonotype is one base removed from it; base qualities were not supplied. Material for sequencing was blood. The clonotype comes from a woman aged 55-70 years in good health. This chain is built from TRBV6-6 and TRBJ1-2; 9 central nucleotides agree with TRBD1. The nucleotide sequence is given as TGTGCCAGCAGTTATATACAGGGGGCAAGCTATGGCTACACCTTC. Its protein reads: CASSYIQGASYGYTF.